These 17 T cell receptor beta chains came from one sample sequenced in a study of graft-versus-host responses after intestinal transplantation (dated by TCRdb to the early 2020s). The time point label, as the study defines it: cells obtained before transplantation from donor or recipient. Libraries were prepared through the immunoSEQ multiplex PCR assay. TCRdb re-hosts the immuneACCESS table, in-frame sequences only. Its copies lack some clones; in the studies checked, an unresolved V gene accounts for under half of them, and the cause for the rest is not known. Across this sample there are under 150,000 clones, with approximately 96% seen only once. Around 3% of the sample rests with the top ten. What these receptors recognize is not known. The specimen comprised unstimulated CD8+ T cells sorted from spleen or lymph node cells, sampled before intestinal transplant. All receptors come from a human donor who received an intestinal transplant.

V gene TRBV7-5 combines with J gene TRBJ2-7; the table gives TRBD2 as D, unverified against the DNA. TRBV7-5 is assigned pseudogene status. The CDR3 is 18 amino acids. CDR3 protein: CVRSLSGLAGSVSYEQYF. DNA for the CDR3: TGTGTCAGAAGCTTATCCGGGCTAGCGGGTTCCGTCTCCTACGAGCAGTACTTC.

The chain joins TRBV19 to TRBJ2-1; 11 bases agree with TRBD2. Germline trimming cut 5 bases from V and 7 bases from J; bases unmatched to any gene: 7. Germline values: CDR1 LNHDA, CDR2 SQIVND (reference sequence). The CDR3 spans 15 residues. The CDR3: CASSSTSGRGNEQFF. For the CDR3, the DNA is TGTGCCAGTAGTTCCACTAGCGGGAGAGGGAATGAGCAGTTCTTC.

The chain has TRBV2 and TRBJ2-3; D unresolved. The length of the CDR3 is 11 residues. The germline CDR1 and CDR2 sequences are SNHLY and FYNNEI. Trimming stripped 6 bases from V and 1 base from J, with 2 bases between. CDR3 sequence: CASRGTDTQYF. The CDR3 DNA reads as TGTGCCAGCAGAGGCACAGATACGCAGTATTTT.

The chain is built from TRBV28 and TRBJ2-7; 8 bases are a match to TRBD2. This CDR3 is 17 amino acids long. Trimming removed 5 bases from V and 0 bases from J; junction bases left unmatched: 12. Germline CDR1 is MDHEN and CDR2 is SYDVKM. CDR3 protein: CASSPILASGPSYEQYF. The CDR3, as DNA: TGTGCCAGCAGTCCCATACTGGCTAGCGGGCCCTCCTACGAGCAGTACTTC.

The V call is TRBV6-5, the J call TRBJ1-4; D not certain. The CDR3 contains 14 residues. The V gene lost 0 bases and the J gene lost 4 bases, with 6 bases spanning the gap. Germline V gives CDR1 MNHEY, CDR2 SVGAGI. CDR3 region: CASSYSSRNEKLFF. DNA for the CDR3: TGTGCCAGCAGTTACTCAAGTCGTAATGAAAAACTGTTTTTT.

V gene TRBV4-1 combines with J gene TRBJ2-5; D possibly matches TRBD1 or TRBD2 (6 bases each). The J call may not be correct, given that the DNA end is closer to TRBJ2-7. Germline V gene lookup returns CDR1 MGHRA and CDR2 YSYEKL. The CDR3 has 14 amino acids. This chain's CDR3 is CASSQEGGPYEQYF. DNA of the CDR3: TGCGCCAGCAGCCAAGAGGGGGGCCCCTACGAGCAGTACTTC.

The chain combines TRBV5-6 with TRBJ2-7; a possible D gene is TRBD2 (6 bases). Germline V gene lookup returns CDR1 SGHDT and CDR2 YYEEEE. Trimming took 3 bases from V and 1 from J, leaving 11 bases between them. The CDR3 contains 14 residues. The CDR3 bases are TGTGCCAGCAGCTACGGGACTGTGTCCTACGAGCAGTACTTC. This gives the protein CASSYGTVSYEQYF.

The rearrangement uses TRBV27 and TRBJ2-1; D might be TRBD1 or TRBD2, each matching 6 bases. This CDR3 contains 14 residues. V dropped 5 bases and J dropped 9 bases, with 17 bases sitting between them. The V gene's germline CDR1 is MNHEY and CDR2 SMNVEV (reference sequence). This CDR3 reads CASSPRRDTTEQFF. The DNA of the CDR3 is TGTGCCAGCAGTCCCCGGAGGGACACAACTGAGCAGTTCTTC.

The chain links TRBV2 to TRBJ2-1; TRBD1 aligns across 8 bases. Looked up from germline, CDR1 is SNHLY and CDR2 is FYNNEI. The CDR3 loop spans 15 amino acids. The J segment lost 7 bases and the V segment lost 3 bases, leaving 8 bases of the junction unmatched. CDR3 in DNA: TGTGCCAGCAGTGAGGGGCAGGGGGCAGATAATGAGCAGTTCTTC. It yields the protein CASSEGQGADNEQFF. Full variable domain (rest looked up from reference TRBV2 and TRBJ2-1): EPEVTQTPSHQVTQMGQEVILRCVPISNHLYFYWYRQILGQKVEFLVSFYNNEISEKSEIFDDQFSVERPDGSNFTLKIRSTKLEDSAMYFCASSEGQGADNEQFFGPGTRLTVL.

The gene calls are TRBV4-1 and TRBJ2-3, with D perhaps matching TRBD2 (6 bases). V lost 0 bases and J 1 base, leaving 11 bases between the germline ends. The CDR3 contains 16 residues. CDR1 MGHRA and CDR2 YSYEKL come from the germline V gene. The CDR3 loop reads CASSQDMTRGTDTQYF. In DNA, the CDR3 is TGCGCCAGCAGCCAAGATATGACTAGGGGCACAGATACGCAGTATTTT.

The chain couples TRBV9 to TRBJ1-2; possibly TRBD1 for D (5 bases). Per germline, CDR1 SGDLS and CDR2 YYNGEE. The V end lost 0 bases, the J end lost 8 bases, and 17 bases lay between the germline ends. This CDR3 is built from 15 residues. Written as DNA, the CDR3 is TGTGCCAGCAGCGTAGGTTACGAGGGGTCGTCGGGCTACACCTTC. Encoded protein: CASSVGYEGSSGYTF. Based on the CDR3 plus reference TRBV9 and TRBJ1-2, the full variable domain is DSGVTQTPKHLITATGQRVTLRCSPRSGDLSVYWYQQSLDQGLQFLIQYYNGEERAKGNILERFSAQQFPDLHSELNLSSLELGDSALYFCASSVGYEGSSGYTFGSGTRLTVV.

This sequence joins TRBV6-5 and TRBJ2-7; 11 bases are a match to TRBD1. The CDR3 is made up of 14 amino acids. The V segment lost 7 bases and the J segment 6 bases; nucleotides outside the gene matches: 8. The V gene's germline CDR1 is MNHEY and CDR2 SVGAGI. The CDR3 region has the DNA TGTGCCAGCACCCCGGACAGGGGGCCTTCCGAGCAGTACTTC. Protein sequence: CASTPDRGPSEQYF.

The chain recombines TRBV18 with TRBJ2-5; a possible D gene is TRBD1 (6 bases). The DNA end lines up better with TRBJ2-7; the J call may be wrong. Germline V gene data show CDR1 as KGHSH and CDR2 as LQKENI. This CDR3 region has 14 residues. CDR3 DNA sequence: TGTGCCAGCTCGCACAGGGCTCGTGCTGACGAGCAGTACTTC. Protein: CASSHRARADEQYF.

The chain recombines TRBV19 with TRBJ2-5; D is unclear. The germline gives CDR1 LNHDA, CDR2 SQIVND (reference sequence). V lost 3 bases to trimming and J lost 5 bases, with 7 bases between them. This CDR3 is built from 12 residues. The CDR3 DNA sequence: TGTGCCAGTAGTATTGGCAGGGAGACCCAGTACTTC. Its protein product is CASSIGRETQYF.

In the case of this clone: This same CDR3 is encoded by further DNA sequences in the sample. Here the CDR3 reads CASRVWVSNQPQHF. The CDR3 DNA sequence: TGTGCCAGCAGGGTTTGGGTGAGTAATCAGCCCCAGCATTTT. The chain is built from TRBV6-6 and TRBJ1-5; no definite D call. V lost 6 bases, J lost 4 bases, and 13 bases lay in between. The CDR3 is made up of 14 amino acids. Germline-derived CDR1 and CDR2 are MNHNY and SVGAGI (reference sequence).

The CDR3 reads CSAHSGKQFF. CDR3 sequence (DNA): TGCAGTGCTCATAGCGGGAAGCAGTTCTTC. This chain connects TRBV20-1 to TRBJ2-1, with 8 bases that match TRBD2. CDR3 length equals 10 residues. Germline assignment: CDR1 DFQATT and CDR2 SNEGSKA (reference sequence). Trimming removed 5 bases from V and 11 bases from J; junction bases left unmatched: 2.

In DNA form, the CDR3 reads TGCGCCAGCAGCTTGGCCTCACCTGACGAGCAGTACTTC. It specifies CASSLASPDEQYF. The chain joins TRBV5-1 to TRBJ2-7; D is unclear. CDR3 size: 13 residues. Looked up from germline, CDR1 is SGHRS and CDR2 is YFSETQ. V shed 0 bases and J shed 5 bases, with 9 bases lying between them.